This T cell receptor beta chain stems from a study of control samples from healthy donors and cancer patients. TCRdb keeps only in-frame clones here, not all; method: immunoSEQ multiplex PCR. The sample lists about 180,000 clones; under 95% were seen once. Germline CDR1 MNHEY, CDR2 SVGEGT. The J segment lost 4 bases and the V segment lost 6 bases, leaving 16 bases of the junction unmatched. The CDR3 runs to 18 residues. Sequenced sample: blood. This clonotype originated in a woman aged 18 to 35 in good health. This chain links TRBV6-2 or TRBV6-3 with TRBJ2-7; TRBD1 matches at 12 bases. The CDR3 region is CASSRLASRDRGRYEQYF. The CDR3 nucleotides are TGTGCCAGCAGCCGACTAGCCTCACGGGACAGGGGGCGATACGAGCAGTACTTC.